This is a list of T cell receptor beta chains from one sample in a study of beta chain features in type 1 diabetes. Generated by immunoSEQ multiplex PCR, the TCRdb table keeps only in-frame clones and is missing some. The data hold under 250,000 clones, with 27% observed a single time. The sequenced material came from central memory CD4+ T cells from blood. These receptors were obtained from a man under 40 in good health. CDR3s include the opening cysteine and the closing phenylalanine or tryptophan. D genes are given only for firm matches. Size values are once, few and many counts, or a class for expanded clones, and some rows have none.

clone_size	d_call	v_call	j_call	cdr3_nt	cdr3_aa
.	TRBD1	TRBV19	TRBJ2-6	TGTGCCAGCCCGGGACAGCCTTCTGGGGCCAACGTCCTGACTTTC	CASPGQPSGANVLTF
few	.	TRBV10-3	TRBJ2-7	TGTGCCATCAGCCCGGGACGGCAATTATCCTACGAGCAGTACTTC	CAISPGRQLSYEQYF
.	.	TRBV7-2	TRBJ2-3	TGTGCCAGCAGCTGGACCACCACAGATACGCAGTATTTT	CASSWTTTDTQYF
.	.	TRBV15	TRBJ2-5	TGTGCCACCAGCAGAGATGTTGTAAAGACCCAGTACTTC	CATSRDVVKTQYF
few	.	TRBV6-5	TRBJ2-5	TGTGCCAGCAGGAGGGGGGAGACCCAGTACTTC	CASRRGETQYF
.	.	TRBV5-5	TRBJ2-1	TGTGCCAGCAGCTTGGCATACTACGAGCAGTTCTTC	CASSLAYYEQFF
.	.	TRBV21-1	TRBJ2-1	TGTGCCACGATCGCCGGGACAGGGGGCCTTGAGCAGTTCTTC	CATIAGTGGLEQFF
.	TRBD1	TRBV7-2	TRBJ1-5	TGTGCCAGCAGCCAAGGACAGGGGCTTCGCAATCAGCCCCAGCATTTT	CASSQGQGLRNQPQHF
.	.	TRBV9	TRBJ2-4	TGTGCCAGCAGCGTAGCAGGGGCAGGAAGAGACATTCAGTACTTC	CASSVAGAGRDIQYF
.	.	TRBV11-2	TRBJ2-3	TGTGCCAGCAGCTTAGAAGGGGCCAGCACAGATACGCAGTATTTT	CASSLEGASTDTQYF
few	TRBD2	TRBV29-1	TRBJ2-7	TGCAGCGGGGTGAGCGGGAGGTATGCCGAGCAGTACTTC	CSGVSGRYAEQYF
.	.	TRBV19	TRBJ1-1	TGTGCCAGTAGTTCCGTTTGGGGGACTGAAGCTTTCTTT	CASSSVWGTEAFF
few	TRBD2	TRBV6-6	TRBJ2-7	TGTGCCAGCAGTCAGGGACTAGCGGGAGACGAGCAGTACTTC	CASSQGLAGDEQYF
few	TRBD1	TRBV2	TRBJ2-2	TGTGCCAGCAGTGCGAGGACAGGGGTTACCGGGGAGCTGTTTTTT	CASSARTGVTGELFF
.	TRBD1	TRBV4-3	TRBJ2-7	TGCGCCAGCAGCCAGCAGACAGGGCACCACGAGCAGTACTTC	CASSQQTGHHEQYF
few	TRBD1	TRBV7-9	TRBJ2-7	TGTGCCAGCAGCTTAGTCCCGGGACAGGGGGTTTACGAGCAGTACTTC	CASSLVPGQGVYEQYF
.	TRBD2	TRBV5-4	TRBJ2-3	TGTGCCAGCAGCCCTGAACTAGCGGGGGGGCCAGATACGCAGTATTTT	CASSPELAGGPDTQYF
.	TRBD1	TRBV7-9	TRBJ2-7	TGTGCCAGCAGCCGCGGGGACAGGGGGCTTTACGAGCAGTACTTC	CASSRGDRGLYEQYF
.	TRBD2	TRBV9	TRBJ2-1	TGTGCCAGCAGTAAAGGCGTAGCGGGAGCTCTCTACAATGAGCAGTTCTTC	CASSKGVAGALYNEQFF
few	.	TRBV6-1	TRBJ2-2	TGTGCCAGCAAGAGGGAGTTGTACACCGGGGAGCTGTTTTTT	CASKRELYTGELFF
.	TRBD2	TRBV14	TRBJ2-1	TGTGCCAGCAGCCGGTACGAGACTAGCCTTAACAATGAGCAGTTCTTC	CASSRYETSLNNEQFF
.	TRBD1	TRBV7-9	TRBJ1-4	TGTGCCAGCAGCTTGACAGGGTTGAGGAATGAACTGTTTTTT	CASSLTGLRNELFF
few	.	TRBV10-3	TRBJ2-1	TGTGCCATCAGGATGGAGAAGGGAACGCAGTTCTTC	CAIRMEKGTQFF
.	.	TRBV2	TRBJ1-2	TGTGCCAGCAGTGAAGCGGGACCTAGCTACACCTTC	CASSEAGPSYTF
.	.	TRBV5-1	TRBJ2-7	TGCGCCAGCAGCTCGTCCGGGGCTTTTAGCGACGAGCAGTACTTC	CASSSSGAFSDEQYF
.	TRBD1	TRBV29-1	TRBJ1-1	TGCAGCGCCCGACAGGGGATGAACACTGAAGCTTTCTTT	CSARQGMNTEAFF
.	TRBD1	TRBV6-5	TRBJ1-2	TGTGCCAGCAGTTTCCGGGACAGGGGCTATGGCTACACCTTC	CASSFRDRGYGYTF
few	.	TRBV11-2	TRBJ2-5	TGTGCCAGCAGCTTAGCCGTTAATCTGGAGACCCAGTACTTC	CASSLAVNLETQYF
.	.	TRBV19	TRBJ2-1	TGTGCCAGTAGTGCAAGAACCGGGACTGCCTACAATGAGCAGTTCTTC	CASSARTGTAYNEQFF
.	.	TRBV7-2	TRBJ2-3	TGTGCCAGCAGCCTAGGGGAGAAGCGTGGCACAGATACGCAGTATTTT	CASSLGEKRGTDTQYF
few	.	TRBV11-2	TRBJ2-2	TGTGCCAGCAGCTTAGTGACAGCCGGGGAGCTGTTTTTT	CASSLVTAGELFF
.	.	TRBV6-5	TRBJ2-2	TGTGCCAGCAGTTACCACAGGGAGACCGGGGAGCTGTTTTTT	CASSYHRETGELFF
.	.	TRBV28	TRBJ2-5	TGTGCCAGCAGTTTAGACGCAGGGATTGGGACCCAGTACTTC	CASSLDAGIGTQYF
few	.	TRBV18	TRBJ2-5	TGTGCCAGCTCACCACCGGCCTCGACCCTCAGGTCCCAGTACTTC	CASSPPASTLRSQYF
.	TRBD2	TRBV7-2	TRBJ2-1	TGTGCCAGCAGCTTAGCTCGACTAGCCCCTATGGATGAGCAGTTCTTC	CASSLARLAPMDEQFF
few	TRBD2	TRBV30	TRBJ2-1	TGTGCCTGGAGTGCGGGACTAGCGGTCGATGAGCAGTTCTTC	CAWSAGLAVDEQFF
.	TRBD2	TRBV11-2	TRBJ2-7	TGTGCCAGCAGTCCAGCACCTTTAGCGGGAGGGTACGAGCAGTACTTC	CASSPAPLAGGYEQYF
few	.	TRBV13	TRBJ2-7	TGTGCCAGCAGCTCCATGTCCTACGAGCAGTACTTC	CASSSMSYEQYF
.	.	TRBV2	TRBJ2-7	TGTGCCAGCTCGGCCGCCAGCGAGCAGTACTTC	CASSAASEQYF
few	.	TRBV29-1	TRBJ2-3	TGCAGCGTTGTGGTGGGGACTAGCACAGATACGCAGTATTTT	CSVVVGTSTDTQYF
few	.	TRBV28	TRBJ2-2	TGTGCCAGCAGAACAGGAGGGTCCACCGGGGAGCTGTTTTTT	CASRTGGSTGELFF
many	.	TRBV30	TRBJ2-7	TGTGCCTGGAGTTCGTCACCCGCTCCTCCTATTTTGGGGTTC	CAWSSSPAPPILGF